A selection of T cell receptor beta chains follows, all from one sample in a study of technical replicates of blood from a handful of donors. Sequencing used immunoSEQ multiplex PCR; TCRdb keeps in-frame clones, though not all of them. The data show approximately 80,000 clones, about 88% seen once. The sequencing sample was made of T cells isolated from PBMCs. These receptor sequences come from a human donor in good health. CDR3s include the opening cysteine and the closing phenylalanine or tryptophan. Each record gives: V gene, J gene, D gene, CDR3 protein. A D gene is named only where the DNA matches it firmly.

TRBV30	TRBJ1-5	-	CAWSVRWAKNQPQHF
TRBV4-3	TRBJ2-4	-	CASSQDLKRLLAKNIQYF
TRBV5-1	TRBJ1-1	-	CASSSTPNTEAFF
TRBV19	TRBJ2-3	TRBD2	CASSIPSAGRGDTDTQYF
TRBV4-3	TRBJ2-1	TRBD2	CASSQIAGEDNEQFF
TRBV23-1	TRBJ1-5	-	CASSQSGEGCRNQPQHF
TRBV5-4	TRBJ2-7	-	CASSIAGLLPNEQYF
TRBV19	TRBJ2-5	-	CASSPKGQPFSQETQYF
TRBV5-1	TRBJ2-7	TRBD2	CASSVSAGVFEQYF
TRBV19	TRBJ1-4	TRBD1	CASSIVSGRGTGRYEKLFF
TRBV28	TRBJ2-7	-	CASTKPAGINNEQYF
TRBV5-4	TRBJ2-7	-	CASSLTVFSYEQYF
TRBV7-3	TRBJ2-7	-	CASSLNGNRGDEQYF
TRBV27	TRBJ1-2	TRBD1	CASSRTGAVAGYTF
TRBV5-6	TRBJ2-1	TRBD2	CASGDGTRFFDEQFF
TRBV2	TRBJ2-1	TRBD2	CASIRLAEQSYNEQFF
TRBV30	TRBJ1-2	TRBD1	CAWSLTGFSYGYTF
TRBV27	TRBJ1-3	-	CASSLRGFSGNTIYF
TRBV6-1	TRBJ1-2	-	CASSELSTGGNGYTF
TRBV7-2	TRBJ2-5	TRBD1	CASSPGQQQETQYF
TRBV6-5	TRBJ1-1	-	CASSYLAGAGTEAFF
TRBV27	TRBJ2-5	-	CASSSPRGTQYF
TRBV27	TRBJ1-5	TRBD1	CASRGTGTYQPQHF
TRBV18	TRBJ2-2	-	CASSPLAVGELFF